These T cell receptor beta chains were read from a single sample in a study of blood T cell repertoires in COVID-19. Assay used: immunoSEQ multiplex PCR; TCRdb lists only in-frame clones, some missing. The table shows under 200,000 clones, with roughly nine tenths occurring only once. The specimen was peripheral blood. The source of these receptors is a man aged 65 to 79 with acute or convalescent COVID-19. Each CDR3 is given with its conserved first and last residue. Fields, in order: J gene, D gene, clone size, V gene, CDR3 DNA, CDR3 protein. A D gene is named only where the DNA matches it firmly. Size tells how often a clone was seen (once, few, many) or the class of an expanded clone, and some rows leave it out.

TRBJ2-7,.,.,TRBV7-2,TGTGCCAGCAGCTTAGAAGGGGGATTCTCCTACGAGCAGTACTTC,CASSLEGGFSYEQYF
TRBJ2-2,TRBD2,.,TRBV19,TGTGCCAGTAAGAGCGGGGGCACCGGGGAGCTGTTTTTT,CASKSGGTGELFF
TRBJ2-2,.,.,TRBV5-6,TGTGCCAGCAGCGAAACTCGGACTGAAAGCACCGGGGAGCTGTTTTTT,CASSETRTESTGELFF
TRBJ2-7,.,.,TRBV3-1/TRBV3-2,TGTGCCAGCAGCCAACACAGGGCGGATTCCTACGAGCAGTACTTC,CASSQHRADSYEQYF
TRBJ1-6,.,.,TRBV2,TGTGCCAGCAGGGTGCAGGGAGGCTTGACTATGTCACCCCTCCACTTT,CASRVQGGLTMSPLHF
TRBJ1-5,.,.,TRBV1,TGCACCAGCAGTCAAGACACATATAGCAATCAGCCCCAGCATTTT,CTSSQDTYSNQPQHF
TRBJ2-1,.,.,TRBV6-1,TGTGCCAGCTGTGAAGACGGCAGGGGCCTTCTCTCCTACAATGAGCAGTTCTTC,CASCEDGRGLLSYNEQFF
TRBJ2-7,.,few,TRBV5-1,TGCGCCAGCAGCTCCGGTTGGGGGTCAGGGGACGAGCAGTACTTC,CASSSGWGSGDEQYF
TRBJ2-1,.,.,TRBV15,TGTGCCACCAGCAGAGAAGGAGGGAATGAGCAGTTCTTC,CATSREGGNEQFF
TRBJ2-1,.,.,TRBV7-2,TGTGCCAGCAGCTGGGACTTCAGCTCCTACAATGAGCAGTTCTTC,CASSWDFSSYNEQFF
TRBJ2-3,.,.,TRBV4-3,TGCGCCAGCAGCCTAAACCAGGGTCCGCAGTATTTT,CASSLNQGPQYF
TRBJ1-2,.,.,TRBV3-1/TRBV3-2,TGTGCCAGCAGCCCGGGATCAGGGGCCCGCGGCTACACCTTC,CASSPGSGARGYTF
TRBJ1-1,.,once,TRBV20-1,TGCAGTGCTACGAACCAGAGGTTAGCTTTCTTT,CSATNQRLAFF
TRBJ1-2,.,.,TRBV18,TGTGCCAGCTCCCCAAGCGGGGGCTTCGATGGCTACACCTTC,CASSPSGGFDGYTF
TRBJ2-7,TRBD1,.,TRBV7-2,TGTGCCAGCAGCCCAAACACAGGGGCCGAGCAGTACTTC,CASSPNTGAEQYF
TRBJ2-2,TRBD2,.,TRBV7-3,TGTGCCAGCAGTCTAGCGGGGTTCGGGGAGCTGTTTTTT,CASSLAGFGELFF
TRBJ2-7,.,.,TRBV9,TGTGCCAGCAGCGTAGAGGCAGGGTCCTCCTACGAGCAGTACTTC,CASSVEAGSSYEQYF
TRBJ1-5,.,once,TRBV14,TGTGCCAGCAGCCAAGAAGCGGCTGGCCGGACTAATCAGCCCCAGCATTTT,CASSQEAAGRTNQPQHF
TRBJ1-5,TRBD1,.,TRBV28,TGTGCCAGCAGTCGCCGGGACAGGGGGGAGAATCAGCCCCAGCATTTT,CASSRRDRGENQPQHF
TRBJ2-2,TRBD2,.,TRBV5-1,TGCGCCAGCAGCTTAGCGGGAGGGCTCGACACCGGGGAGCTGTTTTTT,CASSLAGGLDTGELFF
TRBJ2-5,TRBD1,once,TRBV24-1,TGTGCCACCAGCGTCCCGGGACAGGGGGAGACCCAGTACTTC,CATSVPGQGETQYF
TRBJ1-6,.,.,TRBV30,TGTGCCTGGGGGGGTCGTCTGAGGTCAAACTCACCCCTCCACTTT,CAWGGRLRSNSPLHF
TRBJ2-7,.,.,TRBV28,TGTGCCAGCAGTTTTGGGCTAGCGATCTCCTTC,CASSFGLAISF
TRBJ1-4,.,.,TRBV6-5,TGTGCCAGCAGCCAAAAGCAGGGTCCTGGAAAACTGTTTTTT,CASSQKQGPGKLFF
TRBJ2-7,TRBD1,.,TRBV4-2,TGTGCCAGCAGCCGAAGTACCGGGACAGGGGGCTACGAGCAGTACTTC,CASSRSTGTGGYEQYF
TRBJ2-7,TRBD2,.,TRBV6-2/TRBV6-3,TGTGCCAGCAGTTTAGCGGGATATACCTACGAGCAGTACTTC,CASSLAGYTYEQYF
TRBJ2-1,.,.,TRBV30,TGTGCCTGGAGTGTACGGTTTGACAGAGCGTACAATGAGCAGTTCTTC,CAWSVRFDRAYNEQFF
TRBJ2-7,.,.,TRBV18,TGTGCCAGCTCACCCACTTTGGGCGGGGTATACGAGCAGTACTTC,CASSPTLGGVYEQYF
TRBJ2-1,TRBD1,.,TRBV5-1,TGCGCCAGCAGTCTTGGGACAGTCGCCTACAATGAGCAGTTCTTC,CASSLGTVAYNEQFF
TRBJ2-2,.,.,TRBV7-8,TGTGCCAGCAGCCGAGAGAGTCTAGCAATCACCGGGGAGCTGTTTTTT,CASSRESLAITGELFF
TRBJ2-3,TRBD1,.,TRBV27,TGTGCCAGCAGTTCCAGGACAGGAACCACAGATACGCAGTATTTT,CASSSRTGTTDTQYF
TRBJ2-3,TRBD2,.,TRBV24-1,TGTGCCACCAGTGATCCCGGGACTAGCGACACAGATACGCAGTATTTT,CATSDPGTSDTDTQYF
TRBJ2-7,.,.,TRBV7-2,TGTGCCAGCAGTTCCCCTGACTCGACCGGGGCCTACGAGCAGTACTTC,CASSSPDSTGAYEQYF
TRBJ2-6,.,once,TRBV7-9,TGTGCCAGCACCGGGCAGGGCCCCATCCGGGCCAACGTCCTGACTTTC,CASTGQGPIRANVLTF
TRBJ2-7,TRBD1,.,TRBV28,TGTGCCAGCAGTTTACCGACAGGGGACTACGAGCAGTACTTC,CASSLPTGDYEQYF
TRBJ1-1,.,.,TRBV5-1,TGCGCCAGCAGCTTTGGGCCAGACACTGAAGCTTTCTTT,CASSFGPDTEAFF
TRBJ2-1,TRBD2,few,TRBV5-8,TGTGCCAGCAGCTTGGGAGTTAGCGGGTTCATCAATGAGCAGTTCTTC,CASSLGVSGFINEQFF
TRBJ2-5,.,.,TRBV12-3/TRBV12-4,TGTGCCAGCACCCTCGCTAGTGACGGGACCCAGTACTTC,CASTLASDGTQYF
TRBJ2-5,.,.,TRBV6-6,TGTGCCAGCTTCGGGGAGACCCAGTACTTC,CASFGETQYF
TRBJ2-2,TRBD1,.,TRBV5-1,TGCGCCAGCAGTACAGGGGGCGGCACCGGGGAGCTGTTTTTT,CASSTGGGTGELFF
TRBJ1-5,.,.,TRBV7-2,TGTGCCAGCAGCTTCTACGTAGACAATCAGCCCCAGCATTTT,CASSFYVDNQPQHF
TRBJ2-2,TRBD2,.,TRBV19,TGTGCCAGTAGTATAGCTAGCGGGAGGGAGGCCACCGGGGAGCTGTTTTTT,CASSIASGREATGELFF
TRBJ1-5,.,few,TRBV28,TGTGCCAGCAGATACCTCGGGTTTCATCAGCCCCAGCATTTT,CASRYLGFHQPQHF
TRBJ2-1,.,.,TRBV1,TGCACCAGCAGCCAAGACACACTAGCGGGAGACAATGAGCAGTTCTTC,CTSSQDTLAGDNEQFF
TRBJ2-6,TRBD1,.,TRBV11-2,TGTGCCGCTCCGGGACAGGAGAATTCTGGGGCCAACGTCCTGACTTTC,CAAPGQENSGANVLTF
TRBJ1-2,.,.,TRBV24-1,TGTGCCACCAGTGATCCGGGACTTAACTATGGCTACACCTTC,CATSDPGLNYGYTF
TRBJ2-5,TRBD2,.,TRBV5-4,TGTGCCAGCAGCGCTAGCGGGGGCAAAGAGACCCAGTACTTC,CASSASGGKETQYF
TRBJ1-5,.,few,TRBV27,TGTGCCAGCAGTGGGTCCGGGGGTTGGGCTCAGCCCCAGCATTTT,CASSGSGGWAQPQHF
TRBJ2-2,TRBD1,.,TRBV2,TGTGCCAGCACTTCCTTGACAGGGACCGGGGAGCTGTTTTTT,CASTSLTGTGELFF
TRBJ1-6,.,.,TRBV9,TGTGCCAGCAGCCCCGGGGTTAATTCACCCCTCCACTTT,CASSPGVNSPLHF
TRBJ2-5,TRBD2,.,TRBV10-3,TGTGCCACCGCCGAGCGGCGGGGGGGCGAGGAGACCCAGTACTTC,CATAERRGGEETQYF
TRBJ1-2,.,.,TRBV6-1,TGTGCCAGCAGTGAAGAGGAGGGGAACTATGGCTACACCTTC,CASSEEEGNYGYTF
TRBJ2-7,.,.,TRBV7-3,TGTGCCAGCAGCCAATTGCCAGGGGTCGAATACGAGCAGTACTTC,CASSQLPGVEYEQYF